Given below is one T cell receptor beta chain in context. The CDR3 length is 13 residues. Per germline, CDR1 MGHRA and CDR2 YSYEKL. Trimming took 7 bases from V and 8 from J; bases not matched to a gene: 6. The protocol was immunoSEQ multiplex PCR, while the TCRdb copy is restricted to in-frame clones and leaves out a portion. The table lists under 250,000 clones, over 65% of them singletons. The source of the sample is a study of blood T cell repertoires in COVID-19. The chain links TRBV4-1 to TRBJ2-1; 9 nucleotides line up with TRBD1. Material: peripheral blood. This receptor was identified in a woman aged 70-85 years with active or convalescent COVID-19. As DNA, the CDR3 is TGCGCCAGCAAGTGGACAGGGGACGATGAGCAGTTCTTC. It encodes CASKWTGDDEQFF.